The 5 T cell receptor beta chains below come from one sample, sequenced in a study of blood T cell repertoires in COVID-19 (dated by TCRdb to about 2020). Library preparation used the immunoSEQ multiplex PCR assay. TCRdb retrieved this table from immuneACCESS and kept in-frame rearrangements only. Not all clones are present; in checked studies, unresolved V genes account for under half, and no reason is known for the remainder. The sample contains about 200,000 clones, about 88% of them found a single time. Jointly, the top ten make up about 1.7% of the sample. Sequencing was performed on peripheral blood. Receptors originate from a man aged 18 to 29 with active or convalescent COVID-19.

The rearrangement uses TRBV12-5 and TRBJ1-1; the match to TRBD1 covers 7 bases. The germline gives CDR1 LGHNT, CDR2 FRNRAP. Unmatched junction bases numbered 12, after V lost 1 base and J lost 7 bases. The CDR3 sequence is 16 residues long. CDR3 residues: CASGLGPRGLPLEAFF. CDR3 sequence (DNA): TGTGCTAGTGGTTTGGGACCAAGGGGGCTACCCCTTGAAGCTTTCTTT.

The genes are TRBV2 and TRBJ1-2; tentative D call: TRBD1 (6 bases). The CDR3 is made up of 16 amino acids. The V and J ends lost 0 bases and 4 bases respectively, with 15 bases between them. The germline V gene encodes CDR1 SNHLY and CDR2 FYNNEI. In nucleotides, the CDR3 is TGTGCCAGCAGTGAAGCGGCACAGGGAGATAGCTATGGCTACACCTTC. Translated: CASSEAAQGDSYGYTF.

This chain joins TRBV2 and TRBJ2-1; 9 nucleotides align to TRBD2. V was clipped by 3 bases and J by 7 bases; unmatched bases: 7. This CDR3 is 15 amino acids long. Per germline, CDR1 SNHLY and CDR2 FYNNEI. The CDR3 protein is CASSDTSGLRNEQFF. In nucleotides, the CDR3 is TGTGCCAGCAGTGACACTAGCGGGCTTCGGAATGAGCAGTTCTTC.

V and J are TRBV6-5 and TRBJ1-1; TRBD1 aligns across 8 bases. Germline V gene sequence: CDR1 MNHEY, CDR2 SVGAGI. V shed 6 bases, J shed 1 base, and the junction held 4 bases outside the gene matches. The length of the CDR3 is 14 residues. In DNA, the CDR3 is TGTGCCAGCAGCGTACAGGGGGAGAACACTGAAGCTTTCTTT. Encoded protein: CASSVQGENTEAFF.

The chain recombines TRBV18 with TRBJ1-1; TRBD1 matches 8 bases. J was trimmed by 2 bases and V by 3 bases; bases with no gene match: 8. Germline loops: CDR1 KGHSH, CDR2 LQKENI. The CDR3 covers 16 residues. The DNA of the CDR3 is TGTGCCAGCTCACCTCGAAAAGGACAGGGAAACACTGAAGCTTTCTTT. Translating it yields CASSPRKGQGNTEAFF.